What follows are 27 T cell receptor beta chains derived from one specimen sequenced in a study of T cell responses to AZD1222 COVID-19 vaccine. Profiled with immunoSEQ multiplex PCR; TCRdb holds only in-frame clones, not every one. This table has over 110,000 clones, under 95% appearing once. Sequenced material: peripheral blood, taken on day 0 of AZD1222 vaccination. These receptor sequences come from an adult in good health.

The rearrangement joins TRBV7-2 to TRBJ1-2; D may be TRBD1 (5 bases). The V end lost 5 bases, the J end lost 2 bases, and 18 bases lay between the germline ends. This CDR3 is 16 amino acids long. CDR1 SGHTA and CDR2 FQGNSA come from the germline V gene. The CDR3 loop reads CASSTYTGGENYGYTF. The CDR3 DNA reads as TGTGCCAGCAGCACCTATACGGGGGGGGAAAACTATGGCTACACCTTC.

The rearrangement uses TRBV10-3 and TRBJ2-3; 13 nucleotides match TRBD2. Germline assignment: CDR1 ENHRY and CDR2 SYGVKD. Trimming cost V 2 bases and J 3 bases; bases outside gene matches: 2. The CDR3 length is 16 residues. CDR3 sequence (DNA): TGTGCCATCAGTGAGGTACTAGCGGGAGGGACAGATACGCAGTATTTT. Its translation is CAISEVLAGGTDTQYF.

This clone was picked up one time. The CDR3 reads CASSLDPGDPYEQYF. The DNA for the CDR3 is TGCGCCAGCAGCTTGGATCCGGGGGACCCCTACGAGCAGTACTTC. This chain uses TRBV5-1 with TRBJ2-7; D possibly corresponds to TRBD2 (6 bases). The ends were cut back, 0 bases at V and 2 bases at J, with 12 bases in the middle. This CDR3 spans 15 amino acids. CDR1 and CDR2 from the germline V gene are SGHRS and YFSETQ.

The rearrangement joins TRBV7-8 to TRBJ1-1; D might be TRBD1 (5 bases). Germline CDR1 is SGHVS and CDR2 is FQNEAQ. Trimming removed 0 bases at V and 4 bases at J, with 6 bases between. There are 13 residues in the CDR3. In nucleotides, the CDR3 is TGTGCCAGCAGCTTAGCGAGGGGCACTGAAGCTTTCTTT. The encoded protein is CASSLARGTEAFF.

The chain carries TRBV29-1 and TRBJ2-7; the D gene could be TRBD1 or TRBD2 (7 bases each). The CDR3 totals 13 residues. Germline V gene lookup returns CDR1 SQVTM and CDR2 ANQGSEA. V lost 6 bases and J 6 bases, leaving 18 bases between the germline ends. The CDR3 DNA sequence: TGCAGCGTGCGGGGGACAGTCGCGTCCGAGCAGTACTTC. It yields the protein CSVRGTVASEQYF.

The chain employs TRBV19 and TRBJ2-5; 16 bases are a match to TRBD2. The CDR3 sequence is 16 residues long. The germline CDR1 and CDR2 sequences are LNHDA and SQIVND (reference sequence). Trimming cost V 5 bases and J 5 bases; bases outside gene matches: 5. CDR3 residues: CASSGTSGRARETQYF. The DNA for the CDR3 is TGTGCCAGTAGTGGGACTAGCGGGAGGGCCCGGGAGACCCAGTACTTC.

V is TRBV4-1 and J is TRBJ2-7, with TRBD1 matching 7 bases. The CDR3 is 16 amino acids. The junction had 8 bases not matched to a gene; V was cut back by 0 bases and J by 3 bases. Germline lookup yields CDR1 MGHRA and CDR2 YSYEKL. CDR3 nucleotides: TGCGCCAGCAGCCAAGATCGCGGACAGGTGGACTACGAGCAGTACTTC. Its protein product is CASSQDRGQVDYEQYF.

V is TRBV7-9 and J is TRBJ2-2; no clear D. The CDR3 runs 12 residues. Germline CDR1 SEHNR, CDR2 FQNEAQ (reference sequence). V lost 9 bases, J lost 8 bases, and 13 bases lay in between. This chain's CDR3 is CASLVPTGELFF. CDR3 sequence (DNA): TGTGCCAGTCTGGTGCCGACGGGGGAGCTGTTTTTT.

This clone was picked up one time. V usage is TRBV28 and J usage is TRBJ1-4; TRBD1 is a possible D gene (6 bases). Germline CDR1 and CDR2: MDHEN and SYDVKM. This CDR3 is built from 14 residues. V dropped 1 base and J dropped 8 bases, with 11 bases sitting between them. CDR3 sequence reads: CASSLLGGSEKLFF. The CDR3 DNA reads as TGTGCCAGCAGTTTATTAGGGGGTAGCGAAAAACTGTTTTTT.

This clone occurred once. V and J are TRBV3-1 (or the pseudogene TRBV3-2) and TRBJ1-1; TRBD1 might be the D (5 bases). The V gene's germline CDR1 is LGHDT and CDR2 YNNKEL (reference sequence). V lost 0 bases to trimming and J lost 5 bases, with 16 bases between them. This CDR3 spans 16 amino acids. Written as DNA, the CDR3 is TGTGCCAGCAGCCAAGAACCCCCAGGGCGTAGAACTGAAGCTTTCTTT. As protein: CASSQEPPGRRTEAFF.

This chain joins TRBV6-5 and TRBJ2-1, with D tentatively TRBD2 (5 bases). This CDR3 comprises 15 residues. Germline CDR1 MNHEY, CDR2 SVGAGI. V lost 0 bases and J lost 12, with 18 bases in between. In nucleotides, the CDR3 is TGTGCCAGCAGTTACTCCGGCGGGCTCGGAGGTGGGCAGTTCTTC. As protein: CASSYSGGLGGGQFF.

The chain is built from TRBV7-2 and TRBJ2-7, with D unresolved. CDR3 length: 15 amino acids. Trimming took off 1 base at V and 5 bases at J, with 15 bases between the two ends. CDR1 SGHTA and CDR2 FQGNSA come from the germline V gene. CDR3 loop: CASSLGGPIVNEQYF. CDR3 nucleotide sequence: TGTGCCAGCAGCTTAGGTGGGCCTATCGTGAACGAGCAGTACTTC.

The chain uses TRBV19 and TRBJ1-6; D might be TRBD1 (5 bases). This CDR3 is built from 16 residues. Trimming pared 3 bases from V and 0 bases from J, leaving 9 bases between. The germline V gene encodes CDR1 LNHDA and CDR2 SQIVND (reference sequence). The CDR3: CASSMTGTSYNSPLHF. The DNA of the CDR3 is TGTGCCAGTAGTATGACGGGGACCTCCTATAATTCACCCCTCCACTTT. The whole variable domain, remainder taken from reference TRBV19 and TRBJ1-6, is DGGITQSPKYLFRKEGQNVTLSCEQNLNHDAMYWYRQDPGQGLRLIYYSQIVNDFQKGDIAEGYSVSREKKESFPLTVTSAQKNPTAFYLCASSMTGTSYNSPLHFGNGTRLTVT.

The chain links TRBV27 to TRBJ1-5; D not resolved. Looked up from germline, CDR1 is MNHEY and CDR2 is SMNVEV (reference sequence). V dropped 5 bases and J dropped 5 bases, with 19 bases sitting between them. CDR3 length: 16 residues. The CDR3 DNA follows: TGTGCCAGCAGTCCACGGTCTACCGGTCCCTATCAGCCCCAGCATTTT. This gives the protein CASSPRSTGPYQPQHF.

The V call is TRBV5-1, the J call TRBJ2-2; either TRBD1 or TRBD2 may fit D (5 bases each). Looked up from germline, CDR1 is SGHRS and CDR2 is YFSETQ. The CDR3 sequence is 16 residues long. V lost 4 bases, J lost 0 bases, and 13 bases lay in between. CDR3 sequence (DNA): TGCGCCAGCAGCATGGGACCCCAGGCGAACACCGGGGAGCTGTTTTTT. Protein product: CASSMGPQANTGELFF.

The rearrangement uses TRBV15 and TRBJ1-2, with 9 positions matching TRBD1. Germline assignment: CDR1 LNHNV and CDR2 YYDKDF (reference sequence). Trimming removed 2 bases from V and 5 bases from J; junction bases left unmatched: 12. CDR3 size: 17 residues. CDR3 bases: TGTGCCACCAGCAGATTTAAGGGACAGGGTCCCCCTTATGGCTACACCTTC. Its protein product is CATSRFKGQGPPYGYTF.

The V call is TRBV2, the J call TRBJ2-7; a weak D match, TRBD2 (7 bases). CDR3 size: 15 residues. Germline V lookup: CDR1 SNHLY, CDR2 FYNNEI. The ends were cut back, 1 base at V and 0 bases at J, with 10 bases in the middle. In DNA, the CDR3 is TGTGCCAGCAGTGAAGAGGGGGGGAGCTCCTACGAGCAGTACTTC. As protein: CASSEEGGSSYEQYF.

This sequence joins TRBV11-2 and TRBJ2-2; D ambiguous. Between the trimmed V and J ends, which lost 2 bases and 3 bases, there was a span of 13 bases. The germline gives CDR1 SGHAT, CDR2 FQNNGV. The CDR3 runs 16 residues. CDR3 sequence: CASSLSSRAYTGELFF. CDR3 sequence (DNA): TGTGCCAGCAGCTTATCTTCGAGAGCTTACACCGGGGAGCTGTTTTTT.

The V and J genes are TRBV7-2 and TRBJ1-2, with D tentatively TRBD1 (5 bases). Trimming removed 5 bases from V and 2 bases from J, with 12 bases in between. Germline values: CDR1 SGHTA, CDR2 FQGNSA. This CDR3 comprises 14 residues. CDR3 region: CASSPSGKNYGYTF. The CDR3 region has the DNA TGTGCCAGCAGCCCCTCAGGGAAGAACTATGGCTACACCTTC. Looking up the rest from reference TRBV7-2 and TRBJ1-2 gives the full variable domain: GAGVSQSPSNKVTEKGKDVELRCDPISGHTALYWYRQSLGQGLEFLIYFQGNSAPDKSGLPSDRFSAERTGGSVSTLTIQRTQQEDSAVYLCASSPSGKNYGYTFGSGTRLTVV.

The CDR3 DNA is TGTGCCAGCAGTTCAGGGGGCTACTATGGCTACACCTTC. Protein sequence: CASSSGGYYGYTF. The chain uses TRBV2 and TRBJ1-2; 8 bases are shared with TRBD1. Germline V gives CDR1 SNHLY, CDR2 FYNNEI. V shed 5 bases and J 3 bases; nucleotides not matched to a gene: 2. This CDR3 contains 13 residues. Complete variable domain (other parts from reference TRBV2 and TRBJ1-2): EPEVTQTPSHQVTQMGQEVILRCVPISNHLYFYWYRQILGQKVEFLVSFYNNEISEKSEIFDDQFSVERPDGSNFTLKIRSTKLEDSAMYFCASSSGGYYGYTFGSGTRLTVV.

CDR3 region: CASSLRDEQYF. The DNA of the CDR3 is TGTGCCAGCAGCCTCAGGGACGAGCAGTACTTC. The chain joins TRBV11-2 to TRBJ2-7; D is possibly TRBD1 (5 bases). The CDR3 runs 11 residues. Looked up from germline, CDR1 is SGHAT and CDR2 is FQNNGV. The V end lost 5 bases, the J end lost 5 bases, and 7 bases lay between the germline ends.

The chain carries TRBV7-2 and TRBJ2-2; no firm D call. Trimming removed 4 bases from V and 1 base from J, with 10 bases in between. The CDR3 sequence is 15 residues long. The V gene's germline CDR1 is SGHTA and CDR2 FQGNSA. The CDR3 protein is CASSSLTRNTGELFF. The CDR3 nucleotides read TGTGCCAGCAGCTCCCTCACACGGAACACCGGGGAGCTGTTTTTT.

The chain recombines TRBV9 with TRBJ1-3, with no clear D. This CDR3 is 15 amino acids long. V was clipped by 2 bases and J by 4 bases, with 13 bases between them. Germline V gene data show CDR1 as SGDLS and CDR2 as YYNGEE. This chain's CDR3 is CASSVMGSGGNTIYF. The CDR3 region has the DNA TGTGCCAGCAGCGTCATGGGATCGGGCGGAAACACCATATATTTT.

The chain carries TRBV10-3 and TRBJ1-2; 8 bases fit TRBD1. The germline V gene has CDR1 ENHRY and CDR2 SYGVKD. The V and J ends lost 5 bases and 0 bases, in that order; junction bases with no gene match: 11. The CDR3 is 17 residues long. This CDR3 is CAISRRLGQGPNYGYTF. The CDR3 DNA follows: TGTGCCATCAGTCGCCGACTAGGACAGGGCCCTAACTATGGCTACACCTTC.

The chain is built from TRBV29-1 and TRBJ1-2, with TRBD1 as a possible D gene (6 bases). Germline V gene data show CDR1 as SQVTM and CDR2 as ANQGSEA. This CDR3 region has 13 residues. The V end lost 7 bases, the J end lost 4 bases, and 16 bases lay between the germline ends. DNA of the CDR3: TGCAGCGGGACGGAAGGGGGATCCTATGGCTACACCTTC. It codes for CSGTEGGSYGYTF.

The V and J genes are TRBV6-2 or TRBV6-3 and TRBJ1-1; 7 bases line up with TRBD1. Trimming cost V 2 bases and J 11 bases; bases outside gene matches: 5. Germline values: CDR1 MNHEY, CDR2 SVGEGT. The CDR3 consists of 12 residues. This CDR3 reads CASSYQDRSAFF. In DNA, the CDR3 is TGTGCCAGCAGTTACCAGGACAGGTCGGCTTTCTTT.

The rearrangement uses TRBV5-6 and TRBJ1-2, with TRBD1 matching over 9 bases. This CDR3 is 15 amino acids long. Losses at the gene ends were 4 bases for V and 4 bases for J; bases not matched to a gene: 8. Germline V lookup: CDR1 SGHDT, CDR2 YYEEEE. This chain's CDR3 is CASSPGQGNPYGYTF. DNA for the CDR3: TGTGCCAGCAGCCCGGGACAGGGCAATCCCTATGGCTACACCTTC.